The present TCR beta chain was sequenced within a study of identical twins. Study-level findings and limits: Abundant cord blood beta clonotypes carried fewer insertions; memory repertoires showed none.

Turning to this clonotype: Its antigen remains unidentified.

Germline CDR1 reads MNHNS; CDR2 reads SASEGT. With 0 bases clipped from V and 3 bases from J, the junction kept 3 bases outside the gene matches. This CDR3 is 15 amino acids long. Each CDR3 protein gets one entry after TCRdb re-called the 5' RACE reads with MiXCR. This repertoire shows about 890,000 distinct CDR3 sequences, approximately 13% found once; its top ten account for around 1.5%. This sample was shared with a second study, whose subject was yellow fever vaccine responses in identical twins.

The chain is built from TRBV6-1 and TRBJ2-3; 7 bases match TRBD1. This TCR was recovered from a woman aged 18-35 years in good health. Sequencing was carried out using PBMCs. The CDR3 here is CASSEAGRGTDTQYF. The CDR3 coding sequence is TGTGCCAGCAGTGAAGCGGGCAGGGGGACAGATACGCAGTATTTT.